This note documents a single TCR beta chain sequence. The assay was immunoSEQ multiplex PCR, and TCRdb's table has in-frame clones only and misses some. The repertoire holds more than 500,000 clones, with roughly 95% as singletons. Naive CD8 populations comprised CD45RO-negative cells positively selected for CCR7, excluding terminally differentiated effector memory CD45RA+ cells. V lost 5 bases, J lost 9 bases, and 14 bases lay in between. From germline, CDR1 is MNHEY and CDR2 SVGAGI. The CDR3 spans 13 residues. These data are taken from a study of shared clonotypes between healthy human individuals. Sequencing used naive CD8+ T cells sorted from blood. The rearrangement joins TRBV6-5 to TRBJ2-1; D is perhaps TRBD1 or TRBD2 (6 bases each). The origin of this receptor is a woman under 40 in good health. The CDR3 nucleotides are TGTGCCAGCAGTCCCCTGGGGGGCGCTGAGCAGTTCTTC. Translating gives CASSPLGGAEQFF.